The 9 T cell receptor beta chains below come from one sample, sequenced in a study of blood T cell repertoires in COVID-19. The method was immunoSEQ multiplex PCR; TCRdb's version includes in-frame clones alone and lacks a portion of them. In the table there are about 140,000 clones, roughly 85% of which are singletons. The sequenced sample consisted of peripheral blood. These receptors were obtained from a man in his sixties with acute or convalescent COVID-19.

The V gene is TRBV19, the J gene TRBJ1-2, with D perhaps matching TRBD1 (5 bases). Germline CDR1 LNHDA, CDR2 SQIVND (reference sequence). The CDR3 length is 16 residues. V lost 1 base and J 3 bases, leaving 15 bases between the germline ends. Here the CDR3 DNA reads TGTGCCAGTAGTATAGCTTGGCGGGGGTATGACTATGGCTACACCTTC. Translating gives CASSIAWRGYDYGYTF.

CDR3: CASSPALGLVHNYEQYF. DNA of the CDR3: TGTGCCAGCAGTCCGGCTCTGGGACTAGTCCATAACTACGAGCAGTACTTC. This chain links TRBV28 with TRBJ2-7; 8 bases are a match to TRBD2. CDR1 is MDHEN, CDR2 SYDVKM, per germline. The J segment lost 3 bases and the V segment lost 5 bases, leaving 15 bases of the junction unmatched. The CDR3 runs 17 residues. Supplemented by reference TRBV28 and TRBJ2-7, the full variable domain reads DVKVTQSSRYLVKRTGEKVFLECVQDMDHENMFWYRQDPGLGLRLIYFSYDVKMKEKGDIPEGYSVSREKKERFSLILESASTNQTSMYLCASSPALGLVHNYEQYFGPGTRLTVT.

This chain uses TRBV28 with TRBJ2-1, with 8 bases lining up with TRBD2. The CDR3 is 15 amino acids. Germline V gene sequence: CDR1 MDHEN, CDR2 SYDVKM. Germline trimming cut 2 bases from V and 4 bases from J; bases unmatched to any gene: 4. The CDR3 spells CASSLASGPYNEQFF. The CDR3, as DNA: TGTGCCAGCAGTTTAGCTAGCGGGCCATACAATGAGCAGTTCTTC.

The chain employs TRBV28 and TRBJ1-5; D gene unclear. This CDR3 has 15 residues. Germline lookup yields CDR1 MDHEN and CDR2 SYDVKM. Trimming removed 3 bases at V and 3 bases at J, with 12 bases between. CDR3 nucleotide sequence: TGTGCCAGCAGTTTTGCGCAACTCTTCAATCAGCCCCAGCATTTT. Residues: CASSFAQLFNQPQHF.

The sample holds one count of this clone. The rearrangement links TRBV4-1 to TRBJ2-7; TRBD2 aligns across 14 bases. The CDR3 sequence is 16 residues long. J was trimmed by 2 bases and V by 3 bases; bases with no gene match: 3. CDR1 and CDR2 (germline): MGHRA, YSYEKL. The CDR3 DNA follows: TGCGCCAGCAGCCAGGGGGGACTAGCGGGAGCCTACGAGCAGTACTTC. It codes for CASSQGGLAGAYEQYF.

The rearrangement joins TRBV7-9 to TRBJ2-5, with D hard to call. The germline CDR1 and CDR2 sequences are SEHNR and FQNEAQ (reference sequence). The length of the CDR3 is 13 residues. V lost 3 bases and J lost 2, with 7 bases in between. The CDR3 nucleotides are TGTGCCAGCAGCTTGAACAATCAAGAGACCCAGTACTTC. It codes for CASSLNNQETQYF.

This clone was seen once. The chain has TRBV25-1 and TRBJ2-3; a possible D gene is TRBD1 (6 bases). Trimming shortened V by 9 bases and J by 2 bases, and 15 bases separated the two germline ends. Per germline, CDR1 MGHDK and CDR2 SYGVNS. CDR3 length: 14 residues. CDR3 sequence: CASGPQGYTDTQYF. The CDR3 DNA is TGTGCCAGTGGGCCACAGGGATACACAGATACGCAGTATTTT.

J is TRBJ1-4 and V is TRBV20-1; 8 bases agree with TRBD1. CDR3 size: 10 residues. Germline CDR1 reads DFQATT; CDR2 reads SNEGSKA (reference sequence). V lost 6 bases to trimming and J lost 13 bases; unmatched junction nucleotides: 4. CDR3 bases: TGCAGTGCATATGGGACAGGACTGTTTTTT. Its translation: CSAYGTGLFF.

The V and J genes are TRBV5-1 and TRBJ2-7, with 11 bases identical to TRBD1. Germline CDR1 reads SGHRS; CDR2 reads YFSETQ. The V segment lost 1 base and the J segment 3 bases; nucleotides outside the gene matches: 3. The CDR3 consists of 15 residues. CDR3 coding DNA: TGCGCCAGCAGCTTGACCGGGACAGGGGGCTACGAGCAGTACTTC. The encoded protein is CASSLTGTGGYEQYF.